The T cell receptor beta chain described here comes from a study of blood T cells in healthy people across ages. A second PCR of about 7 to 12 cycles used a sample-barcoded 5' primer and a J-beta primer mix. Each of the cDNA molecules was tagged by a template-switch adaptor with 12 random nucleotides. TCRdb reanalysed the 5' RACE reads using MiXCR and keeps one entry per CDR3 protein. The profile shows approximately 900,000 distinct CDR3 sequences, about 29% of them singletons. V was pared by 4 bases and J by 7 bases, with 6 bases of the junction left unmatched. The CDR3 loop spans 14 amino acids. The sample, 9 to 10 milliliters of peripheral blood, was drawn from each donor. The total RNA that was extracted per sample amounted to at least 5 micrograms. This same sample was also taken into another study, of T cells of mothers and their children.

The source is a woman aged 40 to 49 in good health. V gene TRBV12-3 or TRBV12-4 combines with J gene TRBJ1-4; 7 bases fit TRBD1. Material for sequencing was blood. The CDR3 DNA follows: TGTGCCAGCAGTTCCAGACAGGGTGGTGAAAAACTGTTTTTT. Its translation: CASSSRQGGEKLFF.